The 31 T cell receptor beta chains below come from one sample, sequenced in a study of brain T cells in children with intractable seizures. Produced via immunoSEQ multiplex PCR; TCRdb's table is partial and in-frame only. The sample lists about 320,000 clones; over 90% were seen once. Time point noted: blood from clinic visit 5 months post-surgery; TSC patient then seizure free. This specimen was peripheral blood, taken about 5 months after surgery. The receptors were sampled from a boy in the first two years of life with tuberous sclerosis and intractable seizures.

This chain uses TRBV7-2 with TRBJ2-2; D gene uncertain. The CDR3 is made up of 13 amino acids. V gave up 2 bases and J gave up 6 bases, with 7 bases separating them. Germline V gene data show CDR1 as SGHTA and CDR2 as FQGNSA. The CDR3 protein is CASSLITSGELFF. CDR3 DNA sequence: TGTGCCAGCAGCTTAATAACCTCCGGGGAGCTGTTTTTT.

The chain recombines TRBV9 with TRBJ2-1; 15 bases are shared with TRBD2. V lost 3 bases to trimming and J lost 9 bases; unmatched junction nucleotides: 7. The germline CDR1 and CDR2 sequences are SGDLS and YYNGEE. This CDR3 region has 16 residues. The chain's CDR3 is CASSGEGGLAGGEQFF. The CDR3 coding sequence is TGTGCCAGCAGCGGAGAGGGGGGACTAGCGGGAGGTGAGCAGTTCTTC.

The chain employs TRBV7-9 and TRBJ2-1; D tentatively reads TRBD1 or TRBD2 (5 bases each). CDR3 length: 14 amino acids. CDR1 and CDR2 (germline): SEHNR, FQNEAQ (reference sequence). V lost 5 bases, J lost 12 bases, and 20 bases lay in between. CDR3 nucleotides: TGTGCCAGCAGCCCTGGGACCGACCGTCATGGGCAGTTCTTC. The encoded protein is CASSPGTDRHGQFF.

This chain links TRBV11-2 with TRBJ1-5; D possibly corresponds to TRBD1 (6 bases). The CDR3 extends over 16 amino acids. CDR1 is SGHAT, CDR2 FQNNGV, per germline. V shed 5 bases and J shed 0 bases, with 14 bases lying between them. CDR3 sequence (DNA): TGTGCCAGCAGCCGTGGACAGCCCTATAGCAATCAGCCCCAGCATTTT. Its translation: CASSRGQPYSNQPQHF.

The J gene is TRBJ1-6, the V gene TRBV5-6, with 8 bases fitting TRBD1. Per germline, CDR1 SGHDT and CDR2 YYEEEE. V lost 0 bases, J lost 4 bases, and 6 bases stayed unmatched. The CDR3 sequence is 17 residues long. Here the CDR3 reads CASSLVLTGGYNSPLHF. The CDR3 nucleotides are TGTGCCAGCAGCTTGGTATTAACAGGGGGGTATAATTCACCCCTCCACTTT.

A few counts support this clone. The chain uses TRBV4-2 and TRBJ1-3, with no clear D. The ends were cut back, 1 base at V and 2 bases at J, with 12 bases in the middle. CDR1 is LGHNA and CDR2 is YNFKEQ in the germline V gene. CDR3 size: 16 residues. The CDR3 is CASSQVLIDAGNTIYF. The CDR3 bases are TGTGCCAGCAGCCAAGTTCTGATAGATGCTGGAAACACCATATATTTT.

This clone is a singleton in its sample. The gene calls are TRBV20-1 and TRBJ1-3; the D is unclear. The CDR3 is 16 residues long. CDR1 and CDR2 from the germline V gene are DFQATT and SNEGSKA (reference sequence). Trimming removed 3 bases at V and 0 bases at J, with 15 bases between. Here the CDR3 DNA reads TGCAGTGCTAGTGGCGGTGCCCTAGCCTCTGGAAACACCATATATTTT. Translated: CSASGGALASGNTIYF.

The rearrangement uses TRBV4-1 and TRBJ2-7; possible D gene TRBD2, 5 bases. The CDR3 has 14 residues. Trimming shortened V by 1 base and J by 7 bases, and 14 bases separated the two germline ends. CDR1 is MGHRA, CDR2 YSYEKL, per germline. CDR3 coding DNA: TGCGCCAGCAGCCAAGGGCCAGCGGAACTAGAGCAGTACTTC. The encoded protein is CASSQGPAELEQYF.

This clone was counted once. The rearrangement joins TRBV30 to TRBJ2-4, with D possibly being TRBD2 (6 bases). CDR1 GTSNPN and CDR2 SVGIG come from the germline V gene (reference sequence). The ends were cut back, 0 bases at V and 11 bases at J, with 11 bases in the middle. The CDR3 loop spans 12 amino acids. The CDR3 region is CAWSVQGGVQYF. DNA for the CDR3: TGTGCCTGGAGTGTCCAGGGAGGCGTTCAGTACTTC. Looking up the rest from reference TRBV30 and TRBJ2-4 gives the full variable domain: SQTIHQWPATLVQPVGSPLSLECTVEGTSNPNLYWYRQAAGRGLQLLFYSVGIGQISSEVPQNLSASRPQDRQFILSSKKLLLSDSGFYLCAWSVQGGVQYFGAGTRLSVL.

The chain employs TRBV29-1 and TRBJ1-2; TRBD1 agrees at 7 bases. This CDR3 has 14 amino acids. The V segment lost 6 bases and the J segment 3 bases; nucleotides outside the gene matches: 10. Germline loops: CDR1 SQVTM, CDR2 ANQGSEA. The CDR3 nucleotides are TGCAGCGTGGACGGGACAGTAGGCGACTATGGCTACACCTTC. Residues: CSVDGTVGDYGYTF.

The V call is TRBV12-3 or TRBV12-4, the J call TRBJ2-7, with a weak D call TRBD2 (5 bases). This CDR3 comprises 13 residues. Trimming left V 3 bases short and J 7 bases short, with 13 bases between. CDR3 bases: TGTGCCAGCAGTTTGGGCCGCGGAGGAGAGCAGTACTTC. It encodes CASSLGRGGEQYF.

For the CDR3, the DNA is TGCGCCAGCAGCTTGGAGGGGGCCCCCTACGAGCAGTACTTC. The encoded protein is CASSLEGAPYEQYF. The chain couples TRBV5-1 to TRBJ2-7, with TRBD1 matching 7 bases. With V trimmed by 0 bases and J by 2 bases, 2 bases remained unmatched. The CDR3 runs to 14 residues. The germline CDR1 and CDR2 sequences are SGHRS and YFSETQ. The variable domain in full, completed from reference TRBV5-1 and TRBJ2-7, reads KAGVTQTPRYLIKTRGQQVTLSCSPISGHRSVSWYQQTPGQGLQFLFEYFSETQRNKGNFPGRFSGRQFSNSRSEMNVSTLELGDSALYLCASSLEGAPYEQYFGPGTRLTVT.

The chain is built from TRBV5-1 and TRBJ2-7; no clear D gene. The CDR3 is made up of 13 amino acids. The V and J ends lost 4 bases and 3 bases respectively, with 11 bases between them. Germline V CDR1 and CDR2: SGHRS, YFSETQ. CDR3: CASSPGFLYEQYF. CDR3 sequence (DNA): TGCGCCAGCAGCCCGGGTTTTCTCTACGAGCAGTACTTC.

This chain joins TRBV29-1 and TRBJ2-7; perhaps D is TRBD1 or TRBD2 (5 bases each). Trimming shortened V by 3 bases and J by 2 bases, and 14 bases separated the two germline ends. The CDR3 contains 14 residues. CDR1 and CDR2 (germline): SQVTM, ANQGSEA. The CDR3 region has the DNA TGCAGCGTTGACGTGGGGACGGAAACCTACGAGCAGTACTTC. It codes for CSVDVGTETYEQYF.

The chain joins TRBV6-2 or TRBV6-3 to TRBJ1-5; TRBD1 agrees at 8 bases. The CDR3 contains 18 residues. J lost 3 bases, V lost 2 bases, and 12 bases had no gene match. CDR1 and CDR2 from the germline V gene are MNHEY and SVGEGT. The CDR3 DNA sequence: TGTGCCAGCAGTTACCTGGGGCCGGGACAGGTCAACAATCAGCCCCAGCATTTT. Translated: CASSYLGPGQVNNQPQHF.

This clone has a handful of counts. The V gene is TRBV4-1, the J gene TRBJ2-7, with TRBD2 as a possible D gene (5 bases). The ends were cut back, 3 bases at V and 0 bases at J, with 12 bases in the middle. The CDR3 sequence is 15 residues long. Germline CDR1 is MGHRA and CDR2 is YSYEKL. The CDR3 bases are TGCGCCAGCAGCCAGGAACAGCGGTTCTCCTACGAGCAGTACTTC. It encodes CASSQEQRFSYEQYF.

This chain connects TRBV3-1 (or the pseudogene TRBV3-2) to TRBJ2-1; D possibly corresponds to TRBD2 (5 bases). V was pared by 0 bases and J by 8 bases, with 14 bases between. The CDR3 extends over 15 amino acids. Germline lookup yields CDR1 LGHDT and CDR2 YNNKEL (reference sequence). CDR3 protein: CASSQDLVALDEQFF. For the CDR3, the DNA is TGTGCCAGCAGCCAAGACCTGGTAGCGTTGGATGAGCAGTTCTTC.

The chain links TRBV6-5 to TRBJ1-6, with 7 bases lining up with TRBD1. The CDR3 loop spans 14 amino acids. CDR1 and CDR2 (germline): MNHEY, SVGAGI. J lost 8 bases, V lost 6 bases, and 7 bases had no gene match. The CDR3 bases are TGTGCCAGCAGATACGGGACAGAATATTCACCCCTCCACTTT. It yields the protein CASRYGTEYSPLHF.

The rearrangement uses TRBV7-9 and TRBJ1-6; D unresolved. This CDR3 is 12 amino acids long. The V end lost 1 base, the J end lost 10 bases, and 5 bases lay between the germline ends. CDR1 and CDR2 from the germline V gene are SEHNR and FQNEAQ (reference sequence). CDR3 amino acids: CASSLGPSPLHF. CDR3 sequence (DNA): TGTGCCAGCAGCTTAGGACCATCACCCCTCCACTTT.

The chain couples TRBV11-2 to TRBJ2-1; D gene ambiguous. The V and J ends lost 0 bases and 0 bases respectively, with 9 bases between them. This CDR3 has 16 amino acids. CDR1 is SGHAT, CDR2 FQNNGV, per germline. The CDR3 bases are TGTGCCAGCAGCTTAGAAGTTCCCAGCTCCTACAATGAGCAGTTCTTC. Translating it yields CASSLEVPSSYNEQFF.

The CDR3 here is CASSPLPRNTEAFF. In DNA, the CDR3 is TGTGCCAGCTCACCACTCCCCCGTAACACTGAAGCTTTCTTT. V usage is TRBV18 and J usage is TRBJ1-1, with D unclear. CDR1 is KGHSH, CDR2 LQKENI, per germline. V lost 1 base and J lost 2, with 8 bases in between. This CDR3 is 14 amino acids long. Based on the CDR3 plus reference TRBV18 and TRBJ1-1, the full variable domain is NAGVMQNPRHLVRRRGQEARLRCSPMKGHSHVYWYRQLPEEGLKFMVYLQKENIIDESGMPKERFSAEFPKEGPSILRIQQVVRGDSAAYFCASSPLPRNTEAFFGQGTRLTVV.

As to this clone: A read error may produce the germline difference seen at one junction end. The CDR3 nucleotides read TGTGCCAGCAGAGAAGAACAGGTGTTCTCTGGGGCCAACGTCCTGACTTTC. Amino acid sequence: CASREEQVFSGANVLTF. The rearrangement links TRBV2 to TRBJ2-6; D is possibly TRBD1 (5 bases). From germline, CDR1 is SNHLY and CDR2 FYNNEI. The CDR3 loop spans 17 amino acids.

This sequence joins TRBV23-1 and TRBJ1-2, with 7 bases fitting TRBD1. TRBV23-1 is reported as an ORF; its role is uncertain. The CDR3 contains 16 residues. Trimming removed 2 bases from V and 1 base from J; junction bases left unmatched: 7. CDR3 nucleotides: TGCGCCAGCAGTCAAGAGGGGGCCTATTATAACTATGGCTACACCTTC. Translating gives CASSQEGAYYNYGYTF.

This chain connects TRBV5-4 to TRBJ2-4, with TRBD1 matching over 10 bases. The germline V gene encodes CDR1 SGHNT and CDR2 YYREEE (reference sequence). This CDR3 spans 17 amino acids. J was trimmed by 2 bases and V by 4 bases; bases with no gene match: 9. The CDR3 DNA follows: TGTGCCAGCAGCCTTGGCCCGGGACAGGGGACCAAAAACATTCAGTACTTC. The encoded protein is CASSLGPGQGTKNIQYF.

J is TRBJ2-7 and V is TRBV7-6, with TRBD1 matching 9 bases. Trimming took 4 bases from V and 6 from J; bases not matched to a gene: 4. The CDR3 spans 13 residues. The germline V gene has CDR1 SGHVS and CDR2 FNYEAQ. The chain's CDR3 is CASSSGTGFEQYF. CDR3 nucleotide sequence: TGTGCCAGCAGCTCCGGGACAGGGTTCGAGCAGTACTTC. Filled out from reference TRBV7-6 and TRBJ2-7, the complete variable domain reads GAGVSQSPRYKVTKRGQDVALRCDPISGHVSLYWYRQALGQGPEFLTYFNYEAQQDKSGLPNDRFSAERPEGSISTLTIQRTEQRDSAMYRCASSSGTGFEQYFGPGTRLTVT.

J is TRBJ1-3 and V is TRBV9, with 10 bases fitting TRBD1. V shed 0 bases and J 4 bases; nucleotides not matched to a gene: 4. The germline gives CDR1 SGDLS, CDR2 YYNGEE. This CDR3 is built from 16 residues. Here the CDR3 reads CASSVAGQGWGNTIYF. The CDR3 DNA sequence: TGTGCCAGCAGCGTAGCGGGACAGGGGTGGGGAAACACCATATATTTT.

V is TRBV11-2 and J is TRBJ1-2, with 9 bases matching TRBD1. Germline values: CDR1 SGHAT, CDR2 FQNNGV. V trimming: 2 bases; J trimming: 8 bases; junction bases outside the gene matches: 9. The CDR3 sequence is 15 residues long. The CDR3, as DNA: TGTGCCAGCAGCTTATGGGACAGGGATTCGGACGGCTACACCTTC. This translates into CASSLWDRDSDGYTF.

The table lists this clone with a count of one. CDR3 in amino acids: CASSYRGAGELFF. The CDR3 coding sequence is TGTGCCAGCAGTTACCGAGGGGCCGGGGAGCTGTTTTTT. The V call is TRBV6-5, the J call TRBJ2-2; possibly TRBD1 or TRBD2 for D (5 bases each). Germline V lookup: CDR1 MNHEY, CDR2 SVGAGI. V lost 2 bases to trimming and J lost 6 bases, with 7 bases between them. The length of the CDR3 is 13 residues.

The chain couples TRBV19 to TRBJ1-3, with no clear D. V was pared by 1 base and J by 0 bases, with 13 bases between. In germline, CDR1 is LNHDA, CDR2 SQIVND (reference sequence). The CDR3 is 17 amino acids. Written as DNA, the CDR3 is TGTGCCAGTAGTATAGTTATTTCGGGAAGCTCTGGAAACACCATATATTTT. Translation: CASSIVISGSSGNTIYF.

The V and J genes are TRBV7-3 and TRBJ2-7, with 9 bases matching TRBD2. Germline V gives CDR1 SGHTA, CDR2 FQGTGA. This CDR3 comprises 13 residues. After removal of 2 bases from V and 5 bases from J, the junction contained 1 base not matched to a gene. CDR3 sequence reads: CASSLVAGDEQYF. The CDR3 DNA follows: TGTGCCAGCAGCTTAGTAGCGGGAGACGAGCAGTACTTC.

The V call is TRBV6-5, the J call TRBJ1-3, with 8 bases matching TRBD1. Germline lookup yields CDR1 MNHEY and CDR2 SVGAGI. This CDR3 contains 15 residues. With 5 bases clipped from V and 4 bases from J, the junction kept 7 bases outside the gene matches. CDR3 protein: CASSKFQGAGNTIYF. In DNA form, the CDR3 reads TGTGCCAGCAGTAAATTCCAGGGGGCGGGAAACACCATATATTTT.